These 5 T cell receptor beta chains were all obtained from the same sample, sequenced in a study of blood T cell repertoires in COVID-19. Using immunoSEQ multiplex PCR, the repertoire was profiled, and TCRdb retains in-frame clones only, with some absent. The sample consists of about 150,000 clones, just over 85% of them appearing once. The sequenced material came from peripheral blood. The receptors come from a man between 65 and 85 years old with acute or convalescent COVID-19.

The DNA of the CDR3 is TGTGCCAGCAGCCAAGGGGGGCGCCTAGCGGGAAGGACAGATACGCAGTATTTT. It encodes CASSQGGRLAGRTDTQYF. The chain employs TRBV3-1 (or the pseudogene TRBV3-2) and TRBJ2-3; 9 bases align to TRBD2. V shed 1 base, J shed 3 bases, and the junction held 11 bases outside the gene matches. The CDR3 has 18 amino acids. Germline assignment: CDR1 LGHDT and CDR2 YNNKEL (reference sequence).

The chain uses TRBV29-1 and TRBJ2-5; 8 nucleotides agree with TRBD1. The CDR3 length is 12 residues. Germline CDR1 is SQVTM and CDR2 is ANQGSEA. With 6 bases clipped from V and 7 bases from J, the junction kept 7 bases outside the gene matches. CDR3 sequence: CSVRRGQATQYF. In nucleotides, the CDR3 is TGCAGCGTCCGCAGGGGGCAGGCGACCCAGTACTTC.

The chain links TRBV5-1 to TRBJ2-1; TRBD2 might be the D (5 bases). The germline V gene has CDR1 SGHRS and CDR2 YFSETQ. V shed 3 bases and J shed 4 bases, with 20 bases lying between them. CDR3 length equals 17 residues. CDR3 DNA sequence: TGCGCCAGCAGCTCCGATGGTCCGGGGATTCCATACAATGAGCAGTTCTTC. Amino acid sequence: CASSSDGPGIPYNEQFF.

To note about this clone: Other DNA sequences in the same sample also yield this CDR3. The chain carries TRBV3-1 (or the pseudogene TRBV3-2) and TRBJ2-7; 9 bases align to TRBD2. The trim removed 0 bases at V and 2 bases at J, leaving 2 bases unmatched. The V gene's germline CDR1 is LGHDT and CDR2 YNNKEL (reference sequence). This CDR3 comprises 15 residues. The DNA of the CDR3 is TGTGCCAGCAGCCAAGACGCTAGCGGGACCTACGAGCAGTACTTC. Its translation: CASSQDASGTYEQYF.

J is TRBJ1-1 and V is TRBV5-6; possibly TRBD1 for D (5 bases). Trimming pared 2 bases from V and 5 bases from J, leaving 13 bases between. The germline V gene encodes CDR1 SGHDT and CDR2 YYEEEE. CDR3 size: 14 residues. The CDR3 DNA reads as TGTGCCAGCAGCTTAAAGGGGCCTGGGACTGAAGCTTTCTTT. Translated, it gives CASSLKGPGTEAFF.